These T cell receptor beta chains were read from a single sample in a study of T cells after yellow fever vaccination. Using its own MiXCR run on the 5' RACE reads, TCRdb lists one record per CDR3 protein. The repertoire holds about 73,000 distinct CDR3 sequences, 7.5% to 8% seen once, with 41% in the top ten. The source material was CD8+ T cells sorted from PBMCs, sampled on the day of the yellow fever booster vaccination. Receptors originate from a man in his thirties or forties who received the YFV17D yellow fever vaccine. Both conserved end residues are part of each CDR3. D genes are given only for firm matches. Only part of the rows carry a size: once, few, many, or a class if the clone is expanded.

CDR3: CASSGLVRGETQYF
DNA: TGTGCCAGCAGCGGACTTGTTCGAGGAGAGACCCAGTACTTC
size: many
J: TRBJ2-5
V: TRBV7-6
D: -

CDR3: CASSLRGLDNEQFF
DNA: TGCGCCAGCAGCCTCAGGGGCTTGGACAATGAGCAGTTCTTC
size: -
J: TRBJ2-1
V: TRBV4-1
D: -

CDR3: CATSRTGGRKFF
DNA: TGTGCCACCAGCAGAACAGGGGGAAGGAAGTTCTTC
size: many
J: TRBJ2-1
V: TRBV15
D: TRBD1

CDR3: CASSIGQGGETQYF
DNA: TGTGCCAGCAGTATCGGGCAGGGGGGAGAGACCCAGTACTTC
size: few
J: TRBJ2-5
V: TRBV28
D: -

CDR3: CASLGCGSGTDTQYF
DNA: TGTGCCAGCCTGGGGTGCGGGAGTGGAACAGATACGCAGTATTTT
size: few
J: TRBJ2-3
V: TRBV7-3
D: TRBD2

CDR3: CASSPGQGVETQYF
DNA: TGTGCCAGCAGTCCGGGACAGGGGGTAGAGACCCAGTACTTC
size: many
J: TRBJ2-5
V: TRBV12-3/TRBV12-4
D: TRBD1

CDR3: CASSFQQGAHEQYF
DNA: TGTGCCAGCAGTTTCCAACAGGGGGCCCACGAGCAGTACTTC
size: -
J: TRBJ2-7
V: TRBV6-2/TRBV6-3
D: TRBD1

CDR3: CASSEGTRMDEQFF
DNA: TGCGCCAGCAGTGAGGGGACTAGGATGGATGAGCAGTTCTTC
size: -
J: TRBJ2-1
V: TRBV10-1
D: TRBD2

CDR3: CASSVVGNIQYF
DNA: TGTGCCAGCAGCGTAGTCGGAAACATTCAGTACTTC
size: few
J: TRBJ2-4
V: TRBV9
D: -

CDR3: CASSEEGANTEAFF
DNA: TGTGCCAGCAGCGAAGAGGGGGCCAACACTGAAGCTTTCTTT
size: few
J: TRBJ1-1
V: TRBV9
D: TRBD1

CDR3: CSARGLAGGWNEQYF
DNA: TGCAGTGCTAGAGGTTTAGCGGGAGGTTGGAACGAGCAGTACTTC
size: many
J: TRBJ2-7
V: TRBV20-1
D: TRBD2

CDR3: CASSLPTGKTYNEQFF
DNA: TGCGCCAGCAGCTTACCAACAGGGAAAACTTACAATGAGCAGTTCTTC
size: -
J: TRBJ2-1
V: TRBV5-1
D: -

CDR3: CASSERGESTDTQYF
DNA: TGTGCCAGCAGTGAACGGGGGGAAAGCACAGATACGCAGTATTTT
size: few
J: TRBJ2-3
V: TRBV6-4
D: TRBD2

CDR3: CASSQATTSGYEQYF
DNA: TGCGCCAGCAGCCAGGCGACTACTAGCGGCTACGAGCAGTACTTC
size: few
J: TRBJ2-7
V: TRBV4-3
D: TRBD2

CDR3: CASSPGTSHYEQYF
DNA: TGTGCCAGCAGTCCCGGTACTTCCCACTACGAGCAGTACTTC
size: -
J: TRBJ2-7
V: TRBV27
D: -

CDR3: CASSVSGTNTGELFF
DNA: TGTGCCAGCAGCGTTAGCGGGACGAACACCGGGGAGCTGTTTTTT
size: many
J: TRBJ2-2
V: TRBV7-8
D: TRBD2

CDR3: CASSYSVGHQYNEQFF
DNA: TGTGCCAGCAGTTACTCTGTGGGACACCAATACAATGAGCAGTTCTTC
size: many
J: TRBJ2-1
V: TRBV6-5
D: -

CDR3: CASSLRTSGYDNEQFF
DNA: TGTGCCAGCAGCTTAAGAACTAGCGGATACGACAATGAGCAGTTCTTC
size: -
J: TRBJ2-1
V: TRBV7-9
D: TRBD2

CDR3: CASSKPADTQYF
DNA: TGTGCCAGTAGTAAGCCGGCAGATACGCAGTATTTT
size: few
J: TRBJ2-3
V: TRBV19
D: -

CDR3: CATSDSTGRETQYF
DNA: TGTGCCACCAGTGATTCGACAGGGCGGGAGACCCAGTACTTC
size: -
J: TRBJ2-5
V: TRBV24-1
D: TRBD1

CDR3: CASSHGFRTGQPEQYF
DNA: TGCGCCAGCAGCCACGGCTTCCGGACAGGGCAACCCGAGCAGTACTTC
size: few
J: TRBJ2-7
V: TRBV4-3
D: TRBD1

CDR3: CASSSPSAGQGPYEQYF
DNA: TGTGCCAGCAGCTCCCCCTCCGCGGGACAGGGGCCCTACGAGCAGTACTTC
size: many
J: TRBJ2-7
V: TRBV5-6
D: TRBD1

CDR3: CASSIDGSLVYNEQFF
DNA: TGTGCCAGTAGTATAGATGGGAGTCTCGTATACAATGAGCAGTTCTTC
size: -
J: TRBJ2-1
V: TRBV19
D: -

CDR3: CASSQIQGADTEAFF
DNA: TGCGCCAGCAGCCAGATACAGGGGGCTGACACTGAAGCTTTCTTT
size: few
J: TRBJ1-1
V: TRBV4-1
D: TRBD1

CDR3: CASSGRTSGSDTQYF
DNA: TGTGCCAGCAGTGGTCGGACTAGCGGCTCAGATACGCAGTATTTT
size: -
J: TRBJ2-3
V: TRBV2
D: TRBD2

CDR3: CASSRLVADVPYNEQFF
DNA: TGTGCCAGCAGCCGCCTGGTAGCGGACGTCCCCTACAATGAGCAGTTCTTC
size: few
J: TRBJ2-1
V: TRBV7-3
D: -

CDR3: CASSTGVSTDTQYF
DNA: TGCGCCAGCAGTACGGGGGTCAGCACAGATACGCAGTATTTT
size: few
J: TRBJ2-3
V: TRBV5-1
D: -

CDR3: CSASGLHTGELFF
DNA: TGCAGTGCTAGCGGGCTTCACACCGGGGAGCTGTTTTTT
size: few
J: TRBJ2-2
V: TRBV20-1
D: -

CDR3: CASSQDPSRLAGSTDTQYF
DNA: TGTGCCAGCAGCCAAGACCCCTCCCGACTAGCGGGGAGCACAGATACGCAGTATTTT
size: few
J: TRBJ2-3
V: TRBV4-2
D: TRBD2

CDR3: CASTQGPLIVDGAVEYEQYF
DNA: TGTGCCAGCACCCAAGGCCCCCTTATTGTAGACGGGGCGGTTGAGTACGAGCAGTACTTC
size: many
J: TRBJ2-7
V: TRBV28
D: -

CDR3: CASTQAASSYNEQFF
DNA: TGTGCCAGTACTCAAGCGGCGTCATCCTACAATGAGCAGTTCTTC
size: -
J: TRBJ2-1
V: TRBV19
D: -

CDR3: CASSLGQGIHEQYF
DNA: TGTGCCAGCAGCTTGGGACAGGGGATACACGAGCAGTACTTC
size: few
J: TRBJ2-7
V: TRBV7-6
D: TRBD1

CDR3: CASSFGPPGTLNEQFF
DNA: TGTGCCAGCAGCTTTGGACCCCCCGGAACGTTGAATGAGCAGTTCTTC
size: few
J: TRBJ2-1
V: TRBV7-6
D: -

CDR3: CASSLPRGIDTDTQYF
DNA: TGTGCCAGCAGCTTGCCCAGGGGGATTGACACAGATACGCAGTATTTT
size: few
J: TRBJ2-3
V: TRBV5-6
D: TRBD1

CDR3: CASSLFATPISTDTQYF
DNA: TGTGCCAGCAGTTTATTCGCGACTCCAATTAGCACAGATACGCAGTATTTT
size: few
J: TRBJ2-3
V: TRBV27
D: -

CDR3: CSARDGIAETNTGELFF
DNA: TGCAGTGCCAGAGATGGCATAGCGGAGACGAACACCGGGGAGCTGTTTTTT
size: -
J: TRBJ2-2
V: TRBV20-1
D: -

CDR3: CASSQAANTEAFF
DNA: TGTGCCAGCAGCCAGGCCGCGAACACTGAAGCTTTCTTT
size: few
J: TRBJ1-1
V: TRBV25-1
D: -

CDR3: CATYHVAGGTGELFF
DNA: TGTGCCACCTATCACGTGGCAGGGGGCACCGGGGAGCTGTTTTTT
size: many
J: TRBJ2-2
V: TRBV28
D: TRBD1

CDR3: CASSSSGSGVDTQYF
DNA: TGTGCCAGCAGCTCCAGCGGGAGTGGGGTAGATACGCAGTATTTT
size: few
J: TRBJ2-3
V: TRBV7-9
D: TRBD2

CDR3: CAWSEMGPGNTDTQYF
DNA: TGTGCCTGGAGTGAGATGGGACCCGGAAACACAGATACGCAGTATTTT
size: few
J: TRBJ2-3
V: TRBV30
D: -

CDR3: CASSSVLGETQYF
DNA: TGTGCCAGCAGTTCGGTACTAGGGGAGACCCAGTACTTC
size: many
J: TRBJ2-5
V: TRBV27
D: -

CDR3: CASSRKRSGAYEQYF
DNA: TGTGCCAGCAGCAGAAAGAGGAGCGGGGCTTACGAGCAGTACTTC
size: many
J: TRBJ2-7
V: TRBV12-3/TRBV12-4
D: TRBD2

CDR3: CASSLGGQGRRMNTEAFF
DNA: TGTGCCAGCAGCTTAGGCGGACAGGGAAGGCGAATGAACACTGAAGCTTTCTTT
size: few
J: TRBJ1-1
V: TRBV11-2
D: TRBD1

CDR3: CASSFQGGGELFF
DNA: TGTGCCAGCAGTTTCCAGGGTGGAGGGGAGCTGTTTTTT
size: few
J: TRBJ2-2
V: TRBV12-3/TRBV12-4
D: -

CDR3: CASRDLQGRNTGELFF
DNA: TGTGCCAGCAGAGACTTACAGGGGAGGAACACCGGGGAGCTGTTTTTT
size: many
J: TRBJ2-2
V: TRBV7-6
D: TRBD1

CDR3: CASSLTVNTEAFF
DNA: TGTGCCAGCAGTTTGACGGTTAACACTGAAGCTTTCTTT
size: few
J: TRBJ1-1
V: TRBV6-5
D: -

CDR3: CSARDGQDNTEAFF
DNA: TGCAGTGCTAGAGATGGACAGGATAACACTGAAGCTTTCTTT
size: few
J: TRBJ1-1
V: TRBV20-1
D: TRBD1

CDR3: CSAPRTSGSSYEQYF
DNA: TGCAGTGCTCCCCGGACTAGCGGGAGCTCCTACGAGCAGTACTTC
size: many
J: TRBJ2-7
V: TRBV20-1
D: TRBD2

CDR3: CASSASLVADTQYF
DNA: TGTGCCAGCAGCGCGTCTCTAGTCGCAGATACGCAGTATTTT
size: -
J: TRBJ2-3
V: TRBV2
D: -

CDR3: CASSLYGTGSWDTQYF
DNA: TGTGCCAGCAGTTTATATGGGACAGGGAGTTGGGATACGCAGTATTTT
size: -
J: TRBJ2-3
V: TRBV27
D: TRBD1